Listed here are 19 T cell receptor beta chains from one sample, sequenced in a study of control samples from healthy donors and cancer patients. Repertoires were generated with immunoSEQ multiplex PCR, while TCRdb's copy carries only in-frame clones and drops some. Seen here are 150,000 to 200,000 clones, roughly 90% observed once, and the top ten hold around 1.4%. Material: blood. These receptors all come from a woman aged 45-59 years in good health.

CDR3 DNA: TGTGCCTGGAGTGTACCGCAGGGTTATACGCAGTATTTT. It encodes CAWSVPQGYTQYF. V usage is TRBV30 and J usage is TRBJ2-3; D may be TRBD1 (5 bases). Germline CDR1 reads GTSNPN; CDR2 reads SVGIG (reference sequence). V was pared by 0 bases and J by 7 bases, with 11 bases between. The CDR3 is made up of 13 amino acids.

The chain is built from TRBV14 and TRBJ2-6, with a weak D call TRBD1 (5 bases). CDR1 is SGHDN and CDR2 is FVKESK in the germline V gene. The CDR3 has 18 amino acids. Trimming stripped 1 base from V and 0 bases from J, with 13 bases between. This chain's CDR3 is CASSQVYPGRSGANVLTF. The CDR3 nucleotides read TGTGCCAGCAGCCAAGTTTATCCAGGGCGCTCTGGGGCCAACGTCCTGACTTTC.

The chain couples TRBV9 to TRBJ2-7, with 7 nucleotides matching TRBD1. This CDR3 has 15 residues. The germline V gene encodes CDR1 SGDLS and CDR2 YYNGEE. Unmatched junction bases numbered 8, after V lost 0 bases and J lost 5 bases. The CDR3 DNA reads as TGTGCCAGCAGCGTAGGTAACAGGGGATTAGACGAGCAGTACTTC. Amino acid sequence: CASSVGNRGLDEQYF.

V is TRBV5-4 and J is TRBJ2-7; a weak D match, TRBD2 (6 bases). V lost 4 bases to trimming and J lost 3 bases, with 11 bases between them. The germline gives CDR1 SGHNT, CDR2 YYREEE (reference sequence). The CDR3 runs to 13 residues. The CDR3 DNA sequence: TGTGCCAGCAGCCGGGACTCTTACTACGAGCAGTACTTC. It yields the protein CASSRDSYYEQYF.

This clone was picked up one time. The rearrangement uses TRBV27 and TRBJ1-4; TRBD1 agrees at 11 bases. This CDR3 contains 19 residues. From germline, CDR1 is MNHEY and CDR2 SMNVEV (reference sequence). Unmatched junction bases numbered 16, after V lost 2 bases and J lost 8 bases. The CDR3: CASSLGGGQGVSLREKLFF. The CDR3 DNA reads as TGTGCCAGCAGTTTAGGAGGGGGACAGGGGGTTTCGTTAAGGGAAAAACTGTTTTTT.

The rearrangement joins TRBV28 to TRBJ1-5; 9 nucleotides line up with TRBD1. The CDR3 runs 16 residues. With 6 bases clipped from V and 6 bases from J, the junction kept 12 bases outside the gene matches. Germline CDR1 MDHEN, CDR2 SYDVKM. The CDR3 is CASRPPGQGVRQPQHF. For the CDR3, the DNA is TGTGCCAGCAGACCACCGGGACAGGGAGTTCGTCAGCCCCAGCATTTT.

The rearrangement joins TRBV5-4 to TRBJ2-1; possibly TRBD2 for D (5 bases). Trimming shortened V by 5 bases and J by 2 bases, and 14 bases separated the two germline ends. CDR1 SGHNT and CDR2 YYREEE come from the germline V gene (reference sequence). This CDR3 has 15 amino acids. CDR3 bases: TGTGCCAGCAGTCCCACCGGGATAACCTACAATGAGCAGTTCTTC. Translating it yields CASSPTGITYNEQFF.

The chain combines TRBV24-1 with TRBJ1-2; TRBD1 aligns across 7 bases. The V gene's germline CDR1 is KGHDR and CDR2 SFDVKD. The CDR3 has 15 residues. V lost 4 bases and J lost 2; bases outside the gene matches: 6. DNA for the CDR3: TGTGCCACCAGTGACTCAGGGGGGGGAAACTATGGCTACACCTTC. Translated, it gives CATSDSGGGNYGYTF.

The CDR3 protein is CATSGEVNEQFF. DNA of the CDR3: TGTGCCACCTCAGGGGAGGTCAATGAGCAGTTCTTC. The chain recombines TRBV24-1 with TRBJ2-1; tentatively, D is TRBD1 or TRBD2 (6 bases each). The CDR3 totals 12 residues. The germline gives CDR1 KGHDR, CDR2 SFDVKD. V was trimmed by 9 bases and J by 6 bases, leaving 11 bases between them.

The V gene is TRBV12-3 or TRBV12-4, the J gene TRBJ1-6; unclear D gene. Trimming took 4 bases from V and 13 from J, leaving 11 bases between them. This CDR3 is built from 12 residues. The CDR3 sequence: CASSYGWPPLHF. The CDR3 bases are TGTGCCAGCAGTTATGGGTGGCCGCCCCTCCACTTT.

The rearrangement uses TRBV9 and TRBJ2-2; no reliable D call. CDR1 and CDR2 (germline): SGDLS, YYNGEE. V lost 6 bases to trimming and J lost 4 bases, with 22 bases between them. The CDR3 sequence is 17 residues long. The CDR3, as DNA: TGTGCCAGCACCCCGCAATATAGGGTTCCTGGCACCGGGGAGCTGTTTTTT. This translates into CASTPQYRVPGTGELFF.

The V call is TRBV6-2 or TRBV6-3, the J call TRBJ1-2; TRBD1 matches at 9 bases. The trim removed 6 bases at V and 2 bases at J, leaving 4 bases unmatched. The CDR3 extends over 14 amino acids. CDR1 is MNHEY, CDR2 SVGEGT, per germline. CDR3 in DNA: TGTGCCAGCAGCGGACAGGGGCTCAACTATGGCTACACCTTC. Protein: CASSGQGLNYGYTF.

V usage is TRBV18 and J usage is TRBJ1-2; D is undetermined. CDR3 length: 14 amino acids. The germline V and J ends were trimmed by 0 bases and 6 bases, with 11 bases remaining between them. CDR1 and CDR2 (germline): KGHSH, LQKENI. CDR3 amino acids: CASSPPMGGDGYTF. For the CDR3, the DNA is TGTGCCAGCTCACCACCCATGGGTGGGGATGGCTACACCTTC.

Points on this clone: The junction shows a germline mismatch at one end, possibly a read error. This sequence joins TRBV7-8 and TRBJ2-7; D is ambiguous. The germline gives CDR1 SGHVS, CDR2 FQNEAQ. This CDR3 has 11 residues. The CDR3 coding sequence is TGTGCCAGCAGCGTAGCCTACGAGCAGTACTTC. Translating gives CASSVAYEQYF.

The chain recombines TRBV18 with TRBJ1-5; no clear D gene. This CDR3 comprises 14 residues. Trimming took off 6 bases at V and 5 bases at J, with 14 bases between the two ends. Germline V gives CDR1 KGHSH, CDR2 LQKENI. The CDR3 DNA follows: TGTGCCAGCTCCCCGAGGCCTAACCATCAGCCCCAGCATTTT. Translated: CASSPRPNHQPQHF.

This clone was seen a few times. The V gene is TRBV20-1, the J gene TRBJ2-7; D remains ambiguous. Germline-derived CDR1 and CDR2 are DFQATT and SNEGSKA (reference sequence). The V gene lost 3 bases and the J gene lost 0 bases, with 6 bases spanning the gap. The CDR3 contains 12 residues. The CDR3 bases are TGCAGTGCTAGTTCCAGCTCCTACGAGCAGTACTTC. Residues: CSASSSSYEQYF.

The rearrangement links TRBV9 to TRBJ1-2; a possible D gene is TRBD1 (5 bases). In germline, CDR1 is SGDLS, CDR2 YYNGEE. CDR3 length: 16 residues. V dropped 3 bases and J dropped 5 bases, with 20 bases sitting between them. The CDR3 protein is CASSGIHPGTAYGYTF. In nucleotides, the CDR3 is TGTGCCAGCAGCGGAATACACCCTGGGACGGCTTATGGCTACACCTTC.

This rearrangement joins TRBV4-1 to TRBJ2-5; D is perhaps TRBD2 (5 bases). V lost 1 base to trimming and J lost 3 bases, with 15 bases between them. The V gene's germline CDR1 is MGHRA and CDR2 YSYEKL. The CDR3 is 16 amino acids. CDR3 nucleotide sequence: TGCGCCAGCAGCCAAGCTGACTGGGAGACAAAAGAGACCCAGTACTTC. This translates into CASSQADWETKETQYF.

This clone was recorded once. The V call is TRBV10-3, the J call TRBJ1-1, with D uncertain. Germline CDR1 ENHRY, CDR2 SYGVKD. The CDR3 extends over 14 amino acids. The V gene lost 3 bases and the J gene lost 2 bases, with 10 bases spanning the gap. CDR3 in amino acids: CAISDPGGNTEAFF. The CDR3 DNA reads as TGTGCCATCAGTGATCCCGGAGGAAACACTGAAGCTTTCTTT.